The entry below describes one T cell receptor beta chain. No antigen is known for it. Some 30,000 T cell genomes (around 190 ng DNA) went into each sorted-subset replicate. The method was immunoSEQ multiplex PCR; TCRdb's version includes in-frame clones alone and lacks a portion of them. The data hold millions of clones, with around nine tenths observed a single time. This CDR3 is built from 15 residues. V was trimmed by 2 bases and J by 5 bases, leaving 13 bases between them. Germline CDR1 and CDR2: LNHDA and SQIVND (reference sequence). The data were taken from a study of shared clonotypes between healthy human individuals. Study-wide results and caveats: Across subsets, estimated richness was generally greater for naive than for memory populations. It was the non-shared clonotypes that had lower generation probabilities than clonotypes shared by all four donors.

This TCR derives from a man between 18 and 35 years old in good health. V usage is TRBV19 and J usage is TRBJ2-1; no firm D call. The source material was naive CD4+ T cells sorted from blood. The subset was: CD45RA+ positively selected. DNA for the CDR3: TGTGCCAGTAGTATATATGGTGGGCTTCACAATGAGCAGTTCTTC. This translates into CASSIYGGLHNEQFF.